A single sample is the source of the 27 T cell receptor beta chains below, sequenced in a study of T cell clones after liver transplantation. Produced via immunoSEQ multiplex PCR; TCRdb's table is partial and in-frame only. The sample consists of roughly 65,000 clones, around 92% of them appearing once. Sequenced material: CD4+ T cells from blood, taken approximately 27 months after liver transplant. These receptors all come from a human patient who received a liver transplant. These T cells may partly come from the graft donor.

The V and J genes are TRBV5-1 and TRBJ2-5, with D possibly being TRBD1 (5 bases). Germline loops: CDR1 SGHRS, CDR2 YFSETQ. V was pared by 0 bases and J by 3 bases, with 15 bases between. This CDR3 comprises 16 residues. The DNA of the CDR3 is TGCGCCAGCAGCTTGGGTTGGACAACGGCTGAAGAGACCCAGTACTTC. Its protein product is CASSLGWTTAEETQYF.

The rearrangement joins TRBV7-3 to TRBJ2-2; D may be TRBD1 or TRBD2 (6 bases each). Trimming cost V 4 bases and J 3 bases, with 15 bases left between them. The CDR3 totals 16 residues. Per the germline V gene, CDR1 is SGHTA and CDR2 is FQGTGA. The CDR3 loop reads CASSSSGAGHTGELFF. In DNA, the CDR3 is TGTGCCAGCAGCTCCTCGGGGGCCGGGCACACCGGGGAGCTGTTTTTT.

CDR3 sequence reads: CASSELTEAFF. The CDR3 DNA reads TGTGCCAGCAGTGAACTCACTGAAGCTTTCTTT. This rearrangement joins TRBV6-1 to TRBJ1-1, with no clear D. This CDR3 comprises 11 residues. The V gene lost 2 bases and the J gene lost 4 bases, with 2 bases spanning the gap. Germline V CDR1 and CDR2: MNHNS, SASEGT.

The CDR3 region is CASSWGPNTGELFF. The DNA for the CDR3 is TGTGCCAGCAGTTGGGGGCCGAACACCGGGGAGCTGTTTTTT. V gene TRBV27 combines with J gene TRBJ2-2; D is perhaps TRBD1 (6 bases). This CDR3 comprises 14 residues. The germline CDR1 and CDR2 sequences are MNHEY and SMNVEV (reference sequence). V was pared by 4 bases and J by 0 bases, with 6 bases between.

This clone was recorded a few times. The chain combines TRBV2 with TRBJ2-7; the D gene is possibly TRBD2 (7 bases). Germline V lookup: CDR1 SNHLY, CDR2 FYNNEI. The CDR3 loop spans 14 amino acids. V lost 8 bases and J 4 bases, leaving 18 bases between the germline ends. The CDR3 DNA reads as TGTGCCAGCGTATCGGGGGGCCTAAAGTACGAGCAGTACTTC. Residues: CASVSGGLKYEQYF. Full variable domain (rest looked up from reference TRBV2 and TRBJ2-7): EPEVTQTPSHQVTQMGQEVILRCVPISNHLYFYWYRQILGQKVEFLVSFYNNEISEKSEIFDDQFSVERPDGSNFTLKIRSTKLEDSAMYFCASVSGGLKYEQYFGPGTRLTVT.

This chain connects TRBV5-1 to TRBJ1-2, with 8 bases that match TRBD1. This CDR3 is 15 amino acids long. The germline V gene encodes CDR1 SGHRS and CDR2 YFSETQ. V gave up 0 bases and J gave up 5 bases; unmatched junction bases: 6. DNA of the CDR3: TGCGCCAGCAGCTTGGATGGACAGGGCCTGTATGGCTACACCTTC. This gives the protein CASSLDGQGLYGYTF.

In this sample, this clone turned up once. The chain has TRBV9 and TRBJ1-1, with D possibly being TRBD1 (6 bases). Germline V gene lookup returns CDR1 SGDLS and CDR2 YYNGEE. V was cut by 0 bases and J by 0 bases, with 21 bases left in between. CDR3 length: 19 amino acids. In nucleotides, the CDR3 is TGTGCCAGCAGCGTAGAGGGGGACGTGGGGCGTTCATTGAACACTGAAGCTTTCTTT. It specifies CASSVEGDVGRSLNTEAFF. Drawing the rest from reference TRBV9 and TRBJ1-1, the complete variable domain is DSGVTQTPKHLITATGQRVTLRCSPRSGDLSVYWYQQSLDQGLQFLIQYYNGEERAKGNILERFSAQQFPDLHSELNLSSLELGDSALYFCASSVEGDVGRSLNTEAFFGQGTRLTVV.

The genes are TRBV6-6 and TRBJ1-2; weak D call: TRBD1 (6 bases). This CDR3 spans 14 amino acids. CDR1 and CDR2 from the germline V gene are MNHNY and SVGAGI (reference sequence). The V end lost 0 bases, the J end lost 4 bases, and 9 bases lay between the germline ends. The CDR3 is CASSYSPTGYGYTF. The CDR3 nucleotides are TGTGCCAGCAGTTACTCACCGACAGGCTATGGCTACACCTTC.

The V and J genes are TRBV18 and TRBJ2-5, with D uncertain. V lost 0 bases and J lost 5, with 16 bases in between. This CDR3 comprises 16 residues. Germline assignment: CDR1 KGHSH and CDR2 LQKENI. In nucleotides, the CDR3 is TGTGCCAGCTCACCACCGTCCCGATTTGTCCCGGAGACCCAGTACTTC. Its translation: CASSPPSRFVPETQYF. Full variable domain (rest looked up from reference TRBV18 and TRBJ2-5): NAGVMQNPRHLVRRRGQEARLRCSPMKGHSHVYWYRQLPEEGLKFMVYLQKENIIDESGMPKERFSAEFPKEGPSILRIQQVVRGDSAAYFCASSPPSRFVPETQYFGPGTRLLVL.

This chain uses TRBV18 with TRBJ2-1; no clear D gene. This CDR3 has 15 residues. V lost 3 bases to trimming and J lost 4 bases, with 13 bases between them. Germline CDR1 and CDR2: KGHSH and LQKENI. CDR3 loop: CASSPGQLVYNEQFF. CDR3 DNA: TGTGCCAGCTCACCTGGGCAGTTAGTTTACAATGAGCAGTTCTTC.

The chain links TRBV5-7 to TRBJ2-1; D is undetermined. Being an ORF, TRBV5-7 has a function that is uncertain. The V and J ends lost 1 base and 6 bases respectively, with 17 bases between them. This CDR3 has 16 residues. The CDR3 sequence: CASSLKSARAGNEQFF. The CDR3 bases are TGTGCCAGCAGCTTGAAGTCTGCCCGGGCAGGCAATGAGCAGTTCTTC.

The chain is built from TRBV4-3 and TRBJ2-4; D ambiguous. Germline CDR1 is LGHNA and CDR2 is YSLEER. The CDR3 covers 14 residues. V was shortened by 4 bases and J by 4 bases, with 11 bases between the two germline ends. The CDR3 protein is CASSPKGGKNIQYF. The DNA of the CDR3 is TGCGCCAGCAGCCCGAAGGGCGGAAAAAACATTCAGTACTTC.

CDR3 region: CASGLGTQTAEDTQYF. The CDR3 DNA follows: TGTGCCAGCGGATTAGGGACACAAACAGCTGAAGATACGCAGTATTTT. This chain uses TRBV7-3 with TRBJ2-3; D is possibly TRBD1 (6 bases). Germline V gives CDR1 SGHTA, CDR2 FQGTGA. CDR3 length equals 16 residues. The V gene lost 8 bases and the J gene lost 5 bases, with 23 bases spanning the gap. The full variable domain, in which reference TRBV7-3 and TRBJ2-3 provide the parts outside the CDR3, is GAGVSQTPSNKVTEKGKYVELRCDPISGHTALYWYRQSLGQGPEFLIYFQGTGAADDSGLPNDRFFAVRPEGSVSTLKIQRTERGDSAVYLCASGLGTQTAEDTQYFGPGTRLTVL.

V and J are TRBV5-5 and TRBJ1-2, with D unresolved. V was pared by 0 bases and J by 3 bases, with 6 bases between. The CDR3 has 13 residues. Germline V gives CDR1 SGHKS, CDR2 YYEKEE (reference sequence). This CDR3 is CASSLGGYYGYTF. The CDR3 region has the DNA TGTGCCAGCAGCTTGGGAGGGTACTATGGCTACACCTTC.

The J gene is TRBJ1-2, the V gene TRBV19; D is uncertain. V gave up 5 bases and J gave up 2 bases, with 6 bases separating them. CDR1 and CDR2 (germline): LNHDA, SQIVND (reference sequence). CDR3 length equals 12 residues. CDR3 in amino acids: CASSWQNYGYTF. The CDR3 DNA follows: TGTGCCAGTAGTTGGCAGAACTATGGCTACACCTTC.

This chain joins TRBV5-6 and TRBJ1-1, with a weak D call TRBD1 (6 bases). This CDR3 region has 15 residues. CDR1 is SGHDT, CDR2 YYEEEE, per germline. Trimming cost V 5 bases and J 0 bases, with 14 bases left between them. The CDR3 spells CASRGWTAMNTEAFF. The CDR3 region has the DNA TGTGCCAGCAGAGGCTGGACAGCGATGAACACTGAAGCTTTCTTT.

The gene calls are TRBV9 and TRBJ2-3; 10 positions agree with TRBD2. J gave up 3 bases and V 3 bases, and 7 bases lay outside the gene matches. CDR3 length: 16 amino acids. Germline-derived CDR1 and CDR2 are SGDLS and YYNGEE. CDR3 sequence: CASSAKAGGPTDTQYF. CDR3 nucleotides: TGTGCCAGCAGCGCAAAAGCGGGAGGGCCAACAGATACGCAGTATTTT.

The chain combines TRBV6-4 with TRBJ2-1, with 11 bases lining up with TRBD2. With 0 bases clipped from V and 6 bases from J, the junction kept 1 base outside the gene matches. The CDR3 spans 15 residues. CDR1 and CDR2 (germline): MRHNA, SNTAGT. For the CDR3, the DNA is TGTGCCAGCAGTGACTCTAGCGGGAGGGCCAATGAGCAGTTCTTC. Translating gives CASSDSSGRANEQFF.

This clone was counted between two and nine times. The rearrangement links TRBV5-1 to TRBJ1-3, with 9 bases matching TRBD1. The CDR3 is 16 amino acids. J was trimmed by 3 bases and V by 4 bases; bases with no gene match: 8. From germline, CDR1 is SGHRS and CDR2 YFSETQ. CDR3 in DNA: TGCGCCAGCAGCGGGACCGGACAGGGGTATGGAAACACCATATATTTT. Protein product: CASSGTGQGYGNTIYF.

The chain carries TRBV29-1 and TRBJ1-1; 9 bases match TRBD1. This CDR3 has 14 residues. Germline CDR1 reads SQVTM; CDR2 reads ANQGSEA. Trimming took 3 bases from V and 6 from J; bases not matched to a gene: 8. The CDR3 DNA reads as TGCAGCGTTGACAGGGACAGGGCCAACCCTGAAGCTTTCTTT. Residues: CSVDRDRANPEAFF.

This sequence joins TRBV27 and TRBJ2-7; D unresolved. With 1 base removed from V and 2 bases from J, the gap between germline ends came to 9 bases. CDR1 and CDR2 (germline): MNHEY, SMNVEV (reference sequence). CDR3 size: 14 residues. The CDR3: CASSLYGQAYEQYF. In nucleotides, the CDR3 is TGTGCCAGCAGTTTATATGGCCAAGCCTACGAGCAGTACTTC.

The gene calls are TRBV5-1 and TRBJ2-7, with TRBD2 matching 8 bases. Germline V CDR1 and CDR2: SGHRS, YFSETQ. The CDR3 loop spans 15 amino acids. V was clipped by 0 bases and J by 2 bases; unmatched bases: 4. The CDR3 region has the DNA TGCGCCAGCAGCTTGGCGGCGGGAGGTCCCTACGAGCAGTACTTC. Translating it yields CASSLAAGGPYEQYF.

This sequence joins TRBV7-2 and TRBJ2-1, with TRBD1 matching over 7 bases. Germline assignment: CDR1 SGHTA and CDR2 FQGNSA. After removal of 6 bases from V and 8 bases from J, the junction contained 4 bases not matched to a gene. The CDR3 consists of 12 residues. CDR3 in amino acids: CASSLQGYEQFF. CDR3 in DNA: TGTGCCAGCAGTTTACAGGGGTATGAGCAGTTCTTC.

The chain has TRBV19 and TRBJ2-1; TRBD2 aligns across 11 bases. With V trimmed by 5 bases and J by 10 bases, 10 bases remained unmatched. Germline CDR1 reads LNHDA; CDR2 reads SQIVND (reference sequence). The CDR3 runs to 15 residues. Here the CDR3 DNA reads TGTGCCAGTAGTCGGCGAACTAGCGGGAGAGGGGAGCAGTTCTTC. Amino acid sequence: CASSRRTSGRGEQFF.

This chain joins TRBV25-1 and TRBJ2-5; D is ambiguous. Trimming took off 2 bases at V and 2 bases at J, with 15 bases between the two ends. The CDR3 has 16 amino acids. Germline V gives CDR1 MGHDK, CDR2 SYGVNS. The CDR3 DNA sequence: TGTGCCAGCAGTGAAGGTAGTGGCCGAAATCAAGAGACCCAGTACTTC. Protein sequence: CASSEGSGRNQETQYF.

The gene calls are TRBV19 and TRBJ2-5; D may be TRBD1 (5 bases). Germline CDR1 LNHDA, CDR2 SQIVND (reference sequence). V lost 4 bases, J lost 2 bases, and 14 bases lay in between. There are 15 residues in the CDR3. The CDR3 spells CASSTRRQQQETQYF. The CDR3 DNA is TGTGCCAGTAGTACACGGCGACAGCAGCAAGAGACCCAGTACTTC.

The chain joins TRBV6-1 to TRBJ1-5; D is possibly TRBD1 (5 bases). The germline V and J ends were trimmed by 0 bases and 7 bases, with 13 bases remaining between them. In germline, CDR1 is MNHNS, CDR2 SASEGT. The CDR3 extends over 15 amino acids. This CDR3 reads CASSEAGGGWQPQHF. The CDR3 DNA reads TGTGCCAGCAGTGAAGCGGGCGGGGGTTGGCAGCCCCAGCATTTT.